The next 5 T cell receptor beta chains were all read from a single sample in a study of OX40 agonist ivuxolimab in advanced cancers. TCRdb's table, derived via immunoSEQ multiplex PCR, lists solely in-frame clones and lacks some. The table has roughly 68,000 clones, 75% to 90% seen once. This sample comprised CD4+ or CD8+ T cells sorted from blood, obtained in a trial of the OX40 agonist ivuxolimab. Source of these receptors: an adult with an advanced solid tumor such as melanoma, head and neck, liver or kidney cancer.

V gene TRBV5-1 combines with J gene TRBJ1-4, with a weak D call TRBD1 (6 bases). The CDR3 consists of 16 residues. Germline-derived CDR1 and CDR2 are SGHRS and YFSETQ. V lost 6 bases to trimming and J lost 7 bases, with 22 bases between them. This chain's CDR3 is CASKRDRDGGREKLFF. DNA for the CDR3: TGCGCCAGCAAAAGGGACCGCGACGGGGGGCGTGAAAAACTGTTTTTT. Full variable domain (missing parts from reference TRBV5-1 and TRBJ1-4): KAGVTQTPRYLIKTRGQQVTLSCSPISGHRSVSWYQQTPGQGLQFLFEYFSETQRNKGNFPGRFSGRQFSNSRSEMNVSTLELGDSALYLCASKRDRDGGREKLFFGSGTQLSVL.

The chain joins TRBV11-1 to TRBJ2-5; D unresolved. CDR1 and CDR2 from the germline V gene are SGHAT and FQDESV (reference sequence). Trimming pared 1 base from V and 5 bases from J, leaving 14 bases between. The CDR3 contains 15 residues. In DNA form, the CDR3 reads TGTGCCAGCAGCTTAGGACCCCCTAGTGTTGAGACCCAGTACTTC. Its translation is CASSLGPPSVETQYF.

The J gene is TRBJ1-1, the V gene TRBV19, with 10 bases identical to TRBD1. The CDR3 is made up of 15 amino acids. Germline V lookup: CDR1 LNHDA, CDR2 SQIVND (reference sequence). The V and J ends lost 3 bases and 2 bases, in that order; junction bases with no gene match: 3. The CDR3 nucleotides read TGTGCCAGTAGTATCCGACAGGGGGCCAACACTGAAGCTTTCTTT. Translating gives CASSIRQGANTEAFF.

V usage is TRBV11-3 and J usage is TRBJ1-1, with D hard to call. V dropped 5 bases and J dropped 1 base, with 8 bases sitting between them. The CDR3 has 13 amino acids. Germline CDR1 and CDR2: SGHNT and YENEEA. The CDR3 DNA sequence: TGTGCCAGCAGCCACAACAAGAACACTGAAGCTTTCTTT. Protein sequence: CASSHNKNTEAFF.

The gene calls are TRBV5-6 and TRBJ2-5; D gene uncertain. V lost 4 bases to trimming and J lost 5 bases, with 12 bases between them. CDR3 size: 13 residues. Germline-derived CDR1 and CDR2 are SGHDT and YYEEEE. The CDR3 region is CASSLRDWETQYF. The CDR3 DNA is TGTGCCAGCAGCCTGCGTGACTGGGAGACCCAGTACTTC.